This is a list of T cell receptor beta chains from one sample in a study of T-cell memory formation after mild COVID-19. TCRdb independently ran MiXCR on the 5' RACE reads; one entry per CDR3 protein. The sample consists of 450,000 or so distinct CDR3 sequences, around a quarter of them appearing once. Source material: PBMCs or a T cell subset sorted from them (not recorded which). These receptors were obtained from an adult woman who had mild COVID-19 (a few samples of this study predate the infection). Cell type and time point are not known. CDR3s include the opening cysteine and the closing phenylalanine or tryptophan. Each record gives: D gene, V gene, clone size, J gene, CDR3 DNA, CDR3 protein. The D gene is left open where the match is weak. Clone size is not always given. Where it is, it says once, few, many or a class for expanded clones.

>TRBD2|TRBV7-8|NA|TRBJ2-1
TGTGCCAGCAGCAAAGAGCGGGACTCCTACAATGAGCAGTTCTTC
CASSKERDSYNEQFF
>NA|TRBV6-5|NA|TRBJ1-2
TGTGCCAGCAGTTACGTGGGTCCGAACTATGGCTACACCTTC
CASSYVGPNYGYTF
>NA|TRBV2|NA|TRBJ1-1
TGTGCCAGCGCGAGACTGGCGAACACTGAAGCTTTCTTT
CASARLANTEAFF
>TRBD1|TRBV7-2|few|TRBJ1-2
TGTGCCAGCAGCTTAGATGTGACAGGGGGCTCTAATGGCTACACCTTC
CASSLDVTGGSNGYTF
>NA|TRBV12-3/TRBV12-4|NA|TRBJ1-5
TGTGCCAGCAGTTCCACAGGGACCCCCCAGCATTTT
CASSSTGTPQHF
>NA|TRBV9|NA|TRBJ1-1
TGTGCCAGCAGCGTAGGGAGGGGATTGGGGCTCACTGAAGCTTTCTTT
CASSVGRGLGLTEAFF
>TRBD2|TRBV7-9|NA|TRBJ2-1
TGTGCCAGCAGTGGACTAGCGGGGATCCTTCGGGATGAGCAGTTCTTC
CASSGLAGILRDEQFF
>TRBD1|TRBV18|NA|TRBJ1-2
TGTGCCAGCTCACCGCCTGACAGGGAAAAGGGCTACACCTTC
CASSPPDREKGYTF
>NA|TRBV5-1|many|TRBJ1-1
TGCGCCAGCAGCTTGACAGGGTACACTGAAGCTTTCTTT
CASSLTGYTEAFF
>TRBD2|TRBV9|few|TRBJ2-7
TGTGCCAGCAGCGTACAGGGCGGGAGCGGCTACGAGCAGTACTTC
CASSVQGGSGYEQYF
>NA|TRBV3-1|few|TRBJ2-7
TGTGCCAGCAGCCGCAGGGACCGCGAGCAGTACTTC
CASSRRDREQYF
>NA|TRBV29-1|NA|TRBJ2-5
TGCAGCGTTGAAGTCAGGGAGACCCAGTACTTC
CSVEVRETQYF
>NA|TRBV29-1|NA|TRBJ2-7
TGCAGCGTTGATGGGGTAACTTATGGGGACTACGAGCAGTACTTC
CSVDGVTYGDYEQYF
>NA|TRBV7-2|NA|TRBJ1-2
TGTGCCAGCAGCTTAGAGGTAGCAGGCTCACCACGGGGCTACACCTTC
CASSLEVAGSPRGYTF
>NA|TRBV7-2|NA|TRBJ2-3
TGTGCCAGCAGATACAGACCCGACACAGATACGCAGTATTTT
CASRYRPDTDTQYF
>NA|TRBV12-3/TRBV12-4|NA|TRBJ1-1
TGTGCCAGCAGTTTGGCCCCCGGGGACGCCTCTGAAGCTTTCTTT
CASSLAPGDASEAFF
>NA|TRBV5-6|NA|TRBJ2-7
TGTGCCAGCAGACCAGGGTTCGGATCCTACGAGCAGTACTTC
CASRPGFGSYEQYF
>TRBD1|TRBV20-1|NA|TRBJ1-6
TGCAGTGCTAGGACAGGGCCATCCTATAATTCACCCCTCCACTTT
CSARTGPSYNSPLHF
>TRBD2|TRBV5-1|few|TRBJ2-1
TGCGCCAGCAGCTTGGGCGGCGGGGGGCACAATGAGCAGTTCTTC
CASSLGGGGHNEQFF
>NA|TRBV12-3/TRBV12-4|once|TRBJ2-3
TGTGCCAGCAGTTTTCCTAGAGGGGGCACAGATACGCAGTATTTT
CASSFPRGGTDTQYF
>NA|TRBV5-6|NA|TRBJ2-2
TGTGCCAGCAGCTTGCTAAGGGACCTCACCGGGGAGCTGTTTTTT
CASSLLRDLTGELFF
>NA|TRBV2|few|TRBJ2-5
TGTGCCAGCAGTTCGCTCCAGGGGCAAGAGACCCAGTACTTC
CASSSLQGQETQYF
>NA|TRBV9|NA|TRBJ1-3
TGTGCCAGCAGCCCGCTCGGGTCCTCCTCTGGAAACACCATATATTTT
CASSPLGSSSGNTIYF
>NA|TRBV21-1|few|TRBJ1-2
TGTGCCAGCAGCACCCGGGACAGGGGATCTGGCTACACCTTC
CASSTRDRGSGYTF
>TRBD2|TRBV7-2|few|TRBJ2-3
TGTGCCAGCAGCCCCATAGCGGGGGGACACACAGATACGCAGTATTTT
CASSPIAGGHTDTQYF
>NA|TRBV20-1|few|TRBJ2-7
TGCAGTGCTAGATTTCAGTCTACCGATTACTTC
CSARFQSTDYF
>TRBD2|TRBV24-1|few|TRBJ2-7
TGTGCCACCAGTGATCCGCTTTCCGGGTCGGGAGGCGAGCAGTACTTC
CATSDPLSGSGGEQYF
>TRBD1|TRBV20-1|NA|TRBJ2-1
TGCAGTGCTAGACCCTGGACAGGGGACTACAATGAGCAGTTCTTC
CSARPWTGDYNEQFF
>NA|TRBV5-1|few|TRBJ2-5
TGCGCCAGCAGCTTGACGAATCAGGGTGGTGAGACCCAGTACTTC
CASSLTNQGGETQYF
>NA|TRBV7-8|NA|TRBJ1-6
TGTGCCAGCAGCTCGAAGCGACAGTACTATAATTCACCCCTCCACTTT
CASSSKRQYYNSPLHF
>NA|TRBV28|few|TRBJ2-1
TGTGCCAGCAGTTTCGACGGGAATGAGCAGTTCTTC
CASSFDGNEQFF
>NA|TRBV2|NA|TRBJ2-1
TGTGCCAGCAGTGTTTTTCAGGGAAATGAGCAGTTCTTC
CASSVFQGNEQFF
>TRBD2|TRBV5-1|NA|TRBJ2-7
TGCGCCAGCAGCTTGGCCGGGGGGGCCAACGAGCAGTACTTC
CASSLAGGANEQYF
>TRBD1|TRBV7-2|many|TRBJ2-1
TGTGCCAGCAGCATTACCCGGGACAGGGGGTACAATGAGCAGTTCTTC
CASSITRDRGYNEQFF
>TRBD1|TRBV6-5|NA|TRBJ2-7
TGTGCCAGCAGTTCGCACTGGACAGGGCCGTCTTACGAGCAGTACTTC
CASSSHWTGPSYEQYF